The 19 T cell receptor beta chains reported below all come from one sample, sequenced in a study of T cells in localized non-small cell lung cancer. Measured with immunoSEQ multiplex PCR; TCRdb has only the in-frame clones, and not every one. The sample carries more than 1,500 clones, 23% recorded once. The sample consisted of normal lung tissue next to the tumor, taken before any cancer treatment. These receptor sequences come from a male donor older than 55 with stage II lung adenocarcinoma.

V gene TRBV18 combines with J gene TRBJ2-1; the D gene is possibly TRBD2 (5 bases). V lost 6 bases, J lost 7 bases, and 13 bases lay in between. Per germline, CDR1 KGHSH and CDR2 LQKENI. The CDR3 extends over 13 amino acids. CDR3 sequence (DNA): TGTGCCAGCTCCCCCGGGGAGCCAAATGAGCAGTTCTTC. The encoded protein is CASSPGEPNEQFF.

By sample share, this clone is large. V usage is TRBV28 and J usage is TRBJ2-5; D might be TRBD2 (5 bases). Germline V gene lookup returns CDR1 MDHEN and CDR2 SYDVKM. V was trimmed by 1 base and J by 3 bases, leaving 12 bases between them. The CDR3 covers 15 residues. The CDR3 here is CASSLSRRGKETQYF. The DNA of the CDR3 is TGTGCCAGCAGTTTATCGCGCCGGGGAAAAGAGACCCAGTACTTC.

This clone was seen only a few times. The CDR3 DNA reads as TGTGCCAGTACCGGGACGGGGACCTACGAGCAGTACTTC. Its translation is CASTGTGTYEQYF. The V call is TRBV19, the J call TRBJ2-7, with D perhaps assigned TRBD1 or TRBD2 (5 bases each). Trimming removed 7 bases from V and 2 bases from J, with 12 bases in between. Germline V gene sequence: CDR1 LNHDA, CDR2 SQIVND (reference sequence). CDR3 length: 13 residues.

Judged by abundance, this clone is large. The rearrangement uses TRBV10-2 and TRBJ2-2; 8 bases agree with TRBD2. Trimming took 4 bases from V and 5 from J; bases not matched to a gene: 6. Germline CDR1 and CDR2: WSHSY and SAAADI. The CDR3 is 15 residues long. The CDR3 DNA is TGCGCCAGCAGTGTCTCCGGGAGGGAAACCGGGGAGCTGTTTTTT. Protein sequence: CASSVSGRETGELFF.

V and J are TRBV29-1 and TRBJ1-1; 7 bases agree with TRBD1. Germline V CDR1 and CDR2: SQVTM, ANQGSEA. CDR3 size: 14 residues. With V trimmed by 4 bases and J by 4 bases, 9 bases remained unmatched. The CDR3, as DNA: TGCAGCGTTGCTACCGGGACAGCAGCCACTGAAGCTTTCTTT. As protein: CSVATGTAATEAFF. The variable domain in full, with the rest retrieved from reference TRBV29-1 and TRBJ1-1, is SAVISQKPSRDICQRGTSLTIQCQVDSQVTMMFWYRQQPGQSLTLIATANQGSEATYESGFVIDKFPISRPNLTFSTLTVSNMSPEDSSIYLCSVATGTAATEAFFGQGTRLTVV.

V usage is TRBV12-5 and J usage is TRBJ1-1; D uncertain. This CDR3 comprises 11 residues. Germline V CDR1 and CDR2: LGHNT, FRNRAP. CDR3 residues: CASQLNTEAFF. CDR3 DNA sequence: TGTGCCAGCCAACTGAACACTGAAGCTTTCTTT. The full variable domain, rest sourced from reference TRBV12-5 and TRBJ1-1, is DARVTQTPRHKVTEMGQEVTMRCQPILGHNTVFWYRQTMMQGLELLAYFRNRAPLDDSGMPKDRFSAEMPDATLATLKIQPSEPRDSAVYFCASQLNTEAFFGQGTRLTVV.

The rearrangement uses TRBV28 and TRBJ2-4, with TRBD1 as a possible D gene (5 bases). CDR1 is MDHEN and CDR2 is SYDVKM in the germline V gene. This CDR3 is built from 15 residues. Trimming removed 4 bases at V and 4 bases at J, with 14 bases between. The CDR3 here is CASSYTGSIKNIQYF. The CDR3 coding sequence is TGTGCCAGCAGTTACACAGGCAGCATTAAAAACATTCAGTACTTC.

The V call is TRBV18, the J call TRBJ2-5, with D possibly TRBD1 on 5 matching bases. Germline CDR1 and CDR2: KGHSH and LQKENI. Trimming left V 2 bases short and J 5 bases short, with 18 bases between. The CDR3 is 16 residues long. CDR3 DNA sequence: TGTGCCAGCTCACCAACGTCAAGGGGTGTCTCGGAGACCCAGTACTTC. Its translation: CASSPTSRGVSETQYF.

V usage is TRBV19 and J usage is TRBJ2-7; 7 bases agree with TRBD1. The CDR3 spans 15 residues. The junction had 6 bases not matched to a gene; V was cut back by 0 bases and J by 4 bases. Germline V CDR1 and CDR2: LNHDA, SQIVND (reference sequence). The CDR3 sequence is CASSIDSQGSYEQYF. The CDR3 bases are TGTGCCAGTAGTATAGATTCACAGGGGAGTTACGAGCAGTACTTC.

The V gene is TRBV28, the J gene TRBJ1-5, with 7 bases identical to TRBD1. CDR1 MDHEN and CDR2 SYDVKM come from the germline V gene. This CDR3 is 14 amino acids long. The junction had 7 bases not matched to a gene; V was cut back by 6 bases and J by 5 bases. The CDR3 DNA reads as TGTGCCAGCAGGGAAACAGGGGACCATCAGCCCCAGCATTTT. This sequence encodes CASRETGDHQPQHF.

There are a few counts of this clone. The chain has TRBV18 and TRBJ2-5, with unresolved D. CDR1 and CDR2 from the germline V gene are KGHSH and LQKENI. The CDR3 has 14 amino acids. The V gene lost 3 bases and the J gene lost 2 bases, with 10 bases spanning the gap. The CDR3 DNA follows: TGTGCCAGCTCACCTGAGGTGGCTCAAGAGACCCAGTACTTC. This sequence encodes CASSPEVAQETQYF.

This clone counts as medium-sized (0.01 to 0.1%). The chain links TRBV7-2 to TRBJ1-1; D is ambiguous. V lost 5 bases and J lost 0, with 7 bases in between. The CDR3 sequence is 13 residues long. CDR1 SGHTA and CDR2 FQGNSA come from the germline V gene. The CDR3 loop reads CASSADLNTEAFF. Here the CDR3 DNA reads TGTGCCAGCAGCGCCGACCTGAACACTGAAGCTTTCTTT.

This sequence joins TRBV4-1 and TRBJ1-4, with 8 bases fitting TRBD1. The CDR3 runs to 19 residues. V trimming: 0 bases; J trimming: 0 bases; junction bases outside the gene matches: 9. Germline V gene lookup returns CDR1 MGHRA and CDR2 YSYEKL. CDR3: CASSQEGDRSSATNEKLFF. CDR3 nucleotides: TGCGCCAGCAGCCAAGAGGGGGACAGGTCGTCTGCAACTAATGAAAAACTGTTTTTT.

The sample holds a few counts of this clone. The chain couples TRBV7-4 to TRBJ1-1; TRBD1 might be the D (6 bases). The V gene lost 5 bases and the J gene lost 8 bases, with 15 bases spanning the gap. The CDR3 extends over 13 amino acids. In germline, CDR1 is SGHVT, CDR2 SQSDAQ. The CDR3 spells CASSDQGGGEAFF. DNA of the CDR3: TGTGCCAGCAGCGACCAAGGGGGAGGAGAAGCTTTCTTT.

As concerns this clone: A read error may account for a junction end that differs from germline. CDR3 in amino acids: CASNLGPGSGTAEQFF. The CDR3 nucleotides are TGCGCCAGCAACTTGGGTCCCGGTAGCGGGACGGCCGAGCAGTTCTTC. The chain employs TRBV5-1 and TRBJ2-1, with 8 bases that match TRBD2. CDR1 is SGHRS and CDR2 is YFSETQ in the germline V gene. CDR3 size: 16 residues.

This clone was counted only a few times. The chain links TRBV11-3 to TRBJ2-7, with D possibly matching TRBD2 (6 bases). V dropped 7 bases and J dropped 3 bases, with 16 bases sitting between them. Per germline, CDR1 SGHNT and CDR2 YENEEA. There are 14 residues in the CDR3. DNA for the CDR3: TGTGCCAGCACCCCCTCGCGGGATTACTACGAGCAGTACTTC. It translates to CASTPSRDYYEQYF.

In this sample, this clone turned up a few times. CDR3 in DNA: TGTGCCAGCAGTTATTCGCAGGCAAGTCCCTACGAGCAGTACTTC. Translation: CASSYSQASPYEQYF. The chain couples TRBV6-8 to TRBJ2-7; no reliable D call. Trimming took off 3 bases at V and 2 bases at J, with 14 bases between the two ends. The CDR3 loop spans 15 amino acids. Germline lookup yields CDR1 MNHGY and CDR2 SAAAGT.

This clone was counted only a few times. The same CDR3 is also encoded by other DNA sequences in this sample. This chain joins TRBV29-1 and TRBJ2-1; TRBD2 aligns across 11 bases. This CDR3 is 13 amino acids long. J gave up 3 bases and V 6 bases, and 1 base lay outside the gene matches. Germline lookup yields CDR1 SQVTM and CDR2 ANQGSEA. Here the CDR3 DNA reads TGCAGCGTCGGGACTAGCGGCTACAATGAGCAGTTCTTC. It yields the protein CSVGTSGYNEQFF.

This clone came up a few times. The V call is TRBV14, the J call TRBJ2-3, with 8 bases lining up with TRBD2. The germline gives CDR1 SGHDN, CDR2 FVKESK. V trimming: 5 bases; J trimming: 4 bases; junction bases outside the gene matches: 8. This CDR3 has 15 residues. CDR3 coding DNA: TGTGCCAGCAGCGCAAAAGCGGGAGTGTCAGATACGCAGTATTTT. Translation gives CASSAKAGVSDTQYF.